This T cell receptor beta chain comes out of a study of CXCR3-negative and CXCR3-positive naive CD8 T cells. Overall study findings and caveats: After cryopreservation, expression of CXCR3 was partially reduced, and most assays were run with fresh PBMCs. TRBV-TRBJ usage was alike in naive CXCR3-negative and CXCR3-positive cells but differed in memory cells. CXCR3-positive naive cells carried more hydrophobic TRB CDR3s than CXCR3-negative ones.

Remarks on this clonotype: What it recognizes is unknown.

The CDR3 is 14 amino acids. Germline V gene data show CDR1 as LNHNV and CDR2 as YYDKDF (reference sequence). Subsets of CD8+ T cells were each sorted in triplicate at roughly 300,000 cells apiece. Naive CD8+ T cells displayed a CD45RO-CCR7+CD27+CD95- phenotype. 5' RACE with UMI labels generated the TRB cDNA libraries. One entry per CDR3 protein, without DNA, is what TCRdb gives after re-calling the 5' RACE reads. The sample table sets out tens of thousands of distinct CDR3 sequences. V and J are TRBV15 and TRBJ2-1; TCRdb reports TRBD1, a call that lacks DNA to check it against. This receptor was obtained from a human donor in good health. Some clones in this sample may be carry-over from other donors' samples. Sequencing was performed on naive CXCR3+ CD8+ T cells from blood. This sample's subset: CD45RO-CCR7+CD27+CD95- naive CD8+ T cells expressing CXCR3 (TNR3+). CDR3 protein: CATSRLGPYNEQFF.